This TCR beta chain emerged from a study of T cells after yellow fever vaccination. Study as a whole: Preparation used SMART-Seq v4 Ultra Low Input for the low-cell-number fractions.

This clonotype was counted ten times or more. TCRdb re-called the 5' RACE reads with MiXCR, one entry per CDR3 protein. The data show fewer than 20,000 distinct CDR3 sequences, about 4.1% seen once. The CDR3 extends over 15 amino acids. Germline lookup yields CDR1 DFQATT and CDR2 SNEGSKA (reference sequence). With 0 bases clipped from V and 4 bases from J, the junction kept 9 bases outside the gene matches. The study's findings and limits: Abundant bulk-derived clonotypes could contaminate FACS-sorted repertoires. Weaker overall, the secondary response nonetheless peaked faster (day 5 versus 15). In post-booster samples, most primary-vaccination clones reappeared (roughly 96% CD4, about 90% CD8).

The TCR originated in a young man who received the YFV17D yellow fever vaccine. This chain joins TRBV20-1 and TRBJ2-7, with 7 positions matching TRBD2. The sample consisted of PBMCs, either bulk or a sorted T-cell subset (CD4+, CD8+, memory, or dextramer-sorted; not recorded which), taken 15 days after the yellow fever booster vaccination. For the CDR3, the DNA is TGCAGTGCTAGAGATGTCGAGCGGGGTGTTTACGAGCAGTACTTC. Translated: CSARDVERGVYEQYF.